The 32 T cell receptor beta chains below come from one sample, sequenced in a study of control samples from healthy donors and cancer patients. This table comes from immunoSEQ multiplex PCR, and its TCRdb copy is limited to in-frame clones, with some not included. This sample carries around 200,000 clones, 85% to 95% of them seen once, and the ten largest clones take over 1.1%. Sequences were obtained from blood. These receptors came from a man between 18 and 35 years old in good health.

The chain joins TRBV6-5 to TRBJ1-3; 7 nucleotides line up with TRBD1. This CDR3 region has 15 residues. Germline values: CDR1 MNHEY, CDR2 SVGAGI. Germline trimming cut 2 bases from V and 2 bases from J; bases unmatched to any gene: 3. CDR3 in DNA: TGTGCCAGCAGTTACAGGGGGCAGGCTGGAAACACCATATATTTT. Its translation: CASSYRGQAGNTIYF.

In this sample, this clone turned up once. The chain combines TRBV6-5 with TRBJ1-5; possible D gene TRBD1, 5 bases. This CDR3 is built from 13 residues. Germline CDR1 and CDR2: MNHEY and SVGAGI. Between the trimmed V and J ends, which lost 8 bases and 0 bases, there was a span of 8 bases. CDR3 nucleotides: TGTGCCAGCCGTAGGGGTAGCAATCAGCCCCAGCATTTT. Its translation: CASRRGSNQPQHF.

The chain links TRBV19 to TRBJ2-4; TRBD1 agrees at 10 bases. V lost 5 bases to trimming and J lost 5 bases; unmatched junction nucleotides: 3. This CDR3 is 14 amino acids long. CDR1 and CDR2 from the germline V gene are LNHDA and SQIVND (reference sequence). The CDR3 spells CASSRGTGENIQYF. The CDR3 bases are TGTGCCAGTAGTCGTGGGACAGGGGAAAACATTCAGTACTTC. Combining the CDR3 with reference TRBV19 and TRBJ2-4 gives the whole variable domain DGGITQSPKYLFRKEGQNVTLSCEQNLNHDAMYWYRQDPGQGLRLIYYSQIVNDFQKGDIAEGYSVSREKKESFPLTVTSAQKNPTAFYLCASSRGTGENIQYFGAGTRLSVL.

The V and J genes are TRBV18 and TRBJ2-7; 7 bases align to TRBD1. This CDR3 region has 13 residues. Trimming cost V 4 bases and J 3 bases; bases outside gene matches: 3. Germline CDR1 is KGHSH and CDR2 is LQKENI. The CDR3 loop is CASSLGQDYEQYF. The DNA for the CDR3 is TGTGCCAGCTCACTCGGACAGGACTACGAGCAGTACTTC. Combining the CDR3 with reference TRBV18 and TRBJ2-7 gives the whole variable domain NAGVMQNPRHLVRRRGQEARLRCSPMKGHSHVYWYRQLPEEGLKFMVYLQKENIIDESGMPKERFSAEFPKEGPSILRIQQVVRGDSAAYFCASSLGQDYEQYFGPGTRLTVT.

The genes are TRBV27 and TRBJ2-7; TRBD1 matches at 8 bases. The length of the CDR3 is 15 residues. The V and J ends lost 5 bases and 0 bases, in that order; junction bases with no gene match: 6. Germline loops: CDR1 MNHEY, CDR2 SMNVEV (reference sequence). The CDR3 DNA reads as TGTGCCAGCAGTCGGACAGGGACCTCCTCCTACGAGCAGTACTTC. This encodes CASSRTGTSSYEQYF.

The rearrangement joins TRBV27 to TRBJ1-5; the D gene is possibly TRBD1 (6 bases). The germline CDR1 and CDR2 sequences are MNHEY and SMNVEV (reference sequence). The germline V and J ends were trimmed by 5 bases and 0 bases, with 23 bases remaining between them. The CDR3 is made up of 19 amino acids. The CDR3 here is CASSPSRITGIDSNQPQHF. CDR3 bases: TGTGCCAGCAGTCCCAGTAGGATTACAGGGATCGATAGCAATCAGCCCCAGCATTTT.

The CDR3 spells CASSLGVDGDSSYNSPLHF. CDR3 sequence (DNA): TGTGCCAGCAGCTTAGGAGTCGACGGGGACAGCTCCTATAATTCACCCCTCCACTTT. The chain combines TRBV7-2 with TRBJ1-6; 7 bases are a match to TRBD1. Germline V CDR1 and CDR2: SGHTA, FQGNSA. The J segment lost 0 bases and the V segment lost 1 base, leaving 9 bases of the junction unmatched. The CDR3 contains 19 residues.

The chain couples TRBV3-1 (or the pseudogene TRBV3-2) to TRBJ2-3; D is ambiguous. CDR3 length: 13 amino acids. Per germline, CDR1 LGHDT and CDR2 YNNKEL (reference sequence). V was trimmed by 5 bases and J by 1 base, leaving 7 bases between them. In DNA, the CDR3 is TGTGCCAGCAGCATCCGGGGCACAGATACGCAGTATTTT. Amino acids: CASSIRGTDTQYF.

The chain is built from TRBV2 and TRBJ2-3; 12 bases align to TRBD2. The CDR3 length is 15 residues. J gave up 3 bases and V 6 bases, and 4 bases lay outside the gene matches. The V gene's germline CDR1 is SNHLY and CDR2 FYNNEI. CDR3 DNA sequence: TGTGCCAGCAGGGTTGGACTAGCGGGGACAGATACGCAGTATTTT. It yields the protein CASRVGLAGTDTQYF.

The chain joins TRBV24-1 to TRBJ2-1; D gene uncertain. Germline V gene sequence: CDR1 KGHDR, CDR2 SFDVKD. The length of the CDR3 is 14 residues. V lost 9 bases to trimming and J lost 0 bases, with 11 bases between them. The CDR3 spells CATSAGSSYNEQFF. The CDR3 DNA reads TGTGCCACCTCTGCAGGCAGCTCCTACAATGAGCAGTTCTTC.

The chain links TRBV2 to TRBJ2-7, with D unresolved. Trimming took off 2 bases at V and 7 bases at J, with 6 bases between the two ends. The CDR3 length is 11 residues. CDR1 and CDR2 from the germline V gene are SNHLY and FYNNEI. CDR3 amino acids: CASSEYKEQYF. CDR3 coding DNA: TGTGCCAGCAGTGAATACAAAGAGCAGTACTTC.

The chain joins TRBV19 to TRBJ1-5, with D hard to call. Germline V gene lookup returns CDR1 LNHDA and CDR2 SQIVND (reference sequence). CDR3 length equals 16 residues. The V end lost 2 bases, the J end lost 9 bases, and 20 bases lay between the germline ends. As DNA, the CDR3 is TGTGCCAGTAGTATACCCGGTAAACGAGATTTCTCGCCCCAGCATTTT. Translation gives CASSIPGKRDFSPQHF.

V usage is TRBV15 and J usage is TRBJ1-2; 7 positions agree with TRBD1. The CDR3 totals 15 residues. Germline CDR1 reads LNHNV; CDR2 reads YYDKDF (reference sequence). The ends lost 5 bases at V and 7 bases at J; junction bases unmatched: 13. This CDR3 reads CATSLVDRSYGGYTF. The CDR3 nucleotides are TGTGCCACCAGCCTAGTGGACAGGTCCTATGGTGGCTACACCTTC.

This chain joins TRBV6-1 and TRBJ1-1; the D gene is possibly TRBD1 (6 bases). This CDR3 contains 16 residues. Germline V gives CDR1 MNHNS, CDR2 SASEGT. With 3 bases removed from V and 1 base from J, the gap between germline ends came to 15 bases. CDR3 nucleotides: TGTGCCAGCAGTGATCAAGGAAGGGGGGGGAACACTGAAGCTTTCTTT. This codes for CASSDQGRGGNTEAFF.

V is TRBV24-1 and J is TRBJ1-3, with TRBD1 as a possible D gene (5 bases). CDR1 and CDR2 (germline): KGHDR, SFDVKD. V shed 3 bases and J shed 2 bases, with 7 bases lying between them. The CDR3 has 14 residues. The CDR3 loop reads CATSDVGAGNTIYF. The CDR3 DNA reads TGTGCCACCAGTGATGTAGGGGCTGGAAACACCATATATTTT.

The CDR3 DNA follows: TGTGCCAGGCCCGGTTGGGAAAAACTGTTTTTT. Translated, it gives CARPGWEKLFF. The gene calls are TRBV27 and TRBJ1-4; no clear D gene. Trimming took off 9 bases at V and 8 bases at J, with 10 bases between the two ends. Germline V gives CDR1 MNHEY, CDR2 SMNVEV (reference sequence). CDR3 length: 11 residues.

The chain links TRBV3-1 (or the pseudogene TRBV3-2) to TRBJ1-2; 8 positions agree with TRBD1. The CDR3 spans 13 residues. CDR1 is LGHDT, CDR2 YNNKEL, per germline (reference sequence). The V segment lost 5 bases and the J segment 4 bases; nucleotides outside the gene matches: 3. CDR3 in amino acids: CASSRGTGYGYTF. The CDR3 region has the DNA TGTGCCAGCAGCAGAGGGACAGGCTATGGCTACACCTTC.

The CDR3 is CASSADRVYYQPQHF. The CDR3 DNA is TGTGCCAGCAGTGCAGACAGGGTGTATTACCAGCCCCAGCATTTT. The chain is built from TRBV6-2 or TRBV6-3 and TRBJ1-5, with 7 bases aligning to TRBD1. J lost 7 bases, V lost 5 bases, and 11 bases had no gene match. Germline CDR1 is MNHEY and CDR2 is SVGEGT. The CDR3 runs 15 residues.

This chain connects TRBV10-1 to TRBJ2-3; D not resolved. Trimming took 3 bases from V and 3 from J, leaving 7 bases between them. Germline V gene sequence: CDR1 WNHNN, CDR2 SYGVQD (reference sequence). The CDR3 is made up of 13 amino acids. CDR3 sequence: CASSESVTDTQYF. In nucleotides, the CDR3 is TGCGCCAGCAGTGAAAGTGTTACAGATACGCAGTATTTT.

This clone came up once. The V call is TRBV6-5, the J call TRBJ1-6; 7 nucleotides match TRBD1. The germline V gene encodes CDR1 MNHEY and CDR2 SVGAGI. The CDR3 covers 15 residues. V gave up 6 bases and J gave up 4 bases; unmatched junction bases: 6. The chain's CDR3 is CASSKGQPYNSPLHF. CDR3 DNA: TGTGCCAGCAGCAAGGGACAGCCTTATAATTCACCCCTCCACTTT.

The V call is TRBV27, the J call TRBJ1-2; TRBD1 might be the D (5 bases). The CDR3 extends over 13 amino acids. V was cut by 6 bases and J by 4 bases, with 12 bases left in between. Germline values: CDR1 MNHEY, CDR2 SMNVEV (reference sequence). The CDR3 nucleotides read TGTGCCAGCAGAGTTGGGACGGGCTATGGCTACACCTTC. Translation gives CASRVGTGYGYTF.

The chain combines TRBV30 with TRBJ1-5, with D unresolved. Trimming shortened V by 1 base and J by 1 base, and 5 bases separated the two germline ends. The length of the CDR3 is 13 residues. Germline V CDR1 and CDR2: GTSNPN, SVGIG (reference sequence). The CDR3 protein is CAWSGGSNQPQHF. The CDR3, as DNA: TGTGCCTGGAGTGGAGGGAGCAATCAGCCCCAGCATTTT.

The chain employs TRBV24-1 and TRBJ2-2; 11 bases agree with TRBD2. The CDR3 runs 17 residues. Looked up from germline, CDR1 is KGHDR and CDR2 is SFDVKD. Trimming took 4 bases from V and 1 from J; bases not matched to a gene: 4. Written as DNA, the CDR3 is TGTGCCACCAGTGAAGTGACTAGCGGGGAGAACACCGGGGAGCTGTTTTTT. Translation: CATSEVTSGENTGELFF.

The chain couples TRBV7-3 to TRBJ2-5; 8 bases match TRBD1. V shed 4 bases and J 1 base; nucleotides not matched to a gene: 2. Germline V gene data show CDR1 as SGHTA and CDR2 as FQGTGA. The CDR3 extends over 14 amino acids. CDR3 loop: CASSSTGGQETQYF. The DNA for the CDR3 is TGTGCCAGCAGCTCTACAGGGGGCCAAGAGACCCAGTACTTC.

This clone was seen a handful of times. The CDR3 is CASSSLYEQYF. CDR3 coding DNA: TGTGCCAGCAGTTCACTCTACGAGCAGTACTTC. The chain uses TRBV28 and TRBJ2-7, with unresolved D. The germline CDR1 and CDR2 sequences are MDHEN and SYDVKM. The CDR3 covers 11 residues. Trimming pared 4 bases from V and 3 bases from J, leaving 4 bases between.

The V gene is TRBV5-1, the J gene TRBJ2-1; D is possibly TRBD2 (6 bases). The V end lost 7 bases, the J end lost 8 bases, and 22 bases lay between the germline ends. CDR1 SGHRS and CDR2 YFSETQ come from the germline V gene. The CDR3 sequence is 15 residues long. The CDR3 here is CASRYTGTGGDEQFF. The CDR3, as DNA: TGCGCCAGCCGTTACACAGGAACCGGCGGGGATGAGCAGTTCTTC.

This clone was observed once. V gene TRBV18 combines with J gene TRBJ2-3; D gene unclear. Trimming shortened V by 2 bases and J by 6 bases, and 18 bases separated the two germline ends. This CDR3 comprises 16 residues. Germline lookup yields CDR1 KGHSH and CDR2 LQKENI. The chain's CDR3 is CASSPTLPGDGDTQYF. CDR3 sequence (DNA): TGTGCCAGCTCACCAACCCTCCCCGGAGACGGGGATACGCAGTATTTT. The whole variable domain, filled in from reference TRBV18 and TRBJ2-3, reads NAGVMQNPRHLVRRRGQEARLRCSPMKGHSHVYWYRQLPEEGLKFMVYLQKENIIDESGMPKERFSAEFPKEGPSILRIQQVVRGDSAAYFCASSPTLPGDGDTQYFGPGTRLTVL.

The J gene is TRBJ2-2, the V gene TRBV5-8; 8 bases match TRBD1. The V gene end was trimmed by 8 bases and the J gene end by 1 base; junction bases not matched to a gene: 7. The CDR3 extends over 15 amino acids. The germline CDR1 and CDR2 sequences are SGHTS and YDEGEE. CDR3 nucleotides: TGTGCCAGAGGACCCGGGACAGGGAACACCGGGGAGCTGTTTTTT. Residues: CARGPGTGNTGELFF. Full variable domain (missing parts from reference TRBV5-8 and TRBJ2-2): EAGVTQSPTHLIKTRGQQATLRCSPISGHTSVYWYQQALGLGLQFLLWYDEGEERNRGNFPPRFSGRQFPNYSSELNVNALELEDSALYLCARGPGTGNTGELFFGEGSRLTVL.

The rearrangement links TRBV5-1 to TRBJ1-1; possibly TRBD1 for D (5 bases). Trimming took 4 bases from V and 1 from J, leaving 14 bases between them. Germline values: CDR1 SGHRS, CDR2 YFSETQ. This CDR3 comprises 15 residues. The CDR3 DNA sequence: TGCGCCAGCAGCACGGACACCTTGGGGAACACTGAAGCTTTCTTT. Its protein product is CASSTDTLGNTEAFF.

The chain carries TRBV7-8 and TRBJ1-5, with 7 bases aligning to TRBD1. V was pared by 1 base and J by 6 bases, with 9 bases of the junction left unmatched. The germline V gene encodes CDR1 SGHVS and CDR2 FQNEAQ. The CDR3 has 16 residues. This CDR3 is CASSLVWDSNFQPQHF. The CDR3 DNA reads as TGTGCCAGCAGCTTAGTATGGGACAGCAATTTTCAGCCCCAGCATTTT.

The rearrangement uses TRBV7-9 and TRBJ1-2; TRBD1 matches 7 bases. The length of the CDR3 is 14 residues. V gave up 6 bases and J gave up 7 bases; unmatched junction bases: 11. Looked up from germline, CDR1 is SEHNR and CDR2 is FQNEAQ (reference sequence). CDR3 nucleotides: TGTGCCAGCAGTCGGACTGGAGCAGGGGGTGGCTACACCTTC. It yields the protein CASSRTGAGGGYTF.

The gene calls are TRBV3-1 (or the pseudogene TRBV3-2) and TRBJ1-3; D may be TRBD1 (5 bases). The germline gives CDR1 LGHDT, CDR2 YNNKEL (reference sequence). The CDR3 is 14 residues long. V was shortened by 2 bases and J by 4 bases, with 9 bases between the two germline ends. Here the CDR3 reads CASSQSGQGNTIYF. The CDR3 nucleotides read TGTGCCAGCAGCCAATCAGGGCAAGGAAACACCATATATTTT.